A selection of T cell receptor beta chains follows, all from one sample in a study of blood T cell repertoires in COVID-19. Produced via immunoSEQ multiplex PCR; TCRdb's table is partial and in-frame only. The profile shows around 270,000 clones, roughly 84% of them singletons. The source material was peripheral blood. These receptors all come from a man in his fifties or sixties with acute or convalescent COVID-19. CDR3s include the opening cysteine and the closing phenylalanine or tryptophan. D genes are given only for firm matches. Clone size is shown for a subset of rows, as once, few, many or a class of expanded clone.

>.|TRBV7-9|TRBJ1-3|.
TGTGCCAGCAGCTTAGGGCCGGGCTCTGGAAACACCATATATTTT
CASSLGPGSGNTIYF
>.|TRBV6-5|TRBJ2-2|.
TGTGCCAGCAGTTACACCGGGACAAGGAACACCGGGGAGCTGTTTTTT
CASSYTGTRNTGELFF
>.|TRBV4-3|TRBJ2-7|.
TGCGCCAGCAGCCAAGTCCCCTTCAGTGTTCCTTACTTC
CASSQVPFSVPYF
>TRBD2|TRBV19|TRBJ2-1|.
TGTGCCAGTAGTATAGTTGGGAGAGGGACTAGCGGGAGTTGGACCAGCTCCTACAATGAGCAGTTCTTC
CASSIVGRGTSGSWTSSYNEQFF
>.|TRBV28|TRBJ2-7|.
TGTGCCAGCAGTCTCCTTTTGTACGAGCAGTACTTC
CASSLLLYEQYF
>TRBD1|TRBV27|TRBJ1-1|.
TGTGCCAGCAGTTCCCCAGGGACAGGGAACTTAGGCGGGGCTTTCTTT
CASSSPGTGNLGGAFF
>.|TRBV27|TRBJ1-1|once
TGTGCCAGCAGTTCAGGAACCTGGGTCATGGAAGCTTTCTTT
CASSSGTWVMEAFF
>.|TRBV10-1|TRBJ1-2|.
TGCGCCAGCAGTGAAGAATGGACAGCCCCAGGAGAAAACTATGGCTACACCTTC
CASSEEWTAPGENYGYTF
>TRBD1|TRBV6-2/TRBV6-3|TRBJ1-5|.
TGTGCCAGCAGTTTGGCAGGGGGAGGTGGGCGTCAGCCCCAGCATTTT
CASSLAGGGGRQPQHF
>TRBD1|TRBV27|TRBJ2-5|.
TGTGCCAGCAGTCCCTCAGGGGGCGGAGAGACCCAGTACTTC
CASSPSGGGETQYF
>.|TRBV7-3|TRBJ1-3|few
TGTGCCAGCAGCTTAAGCGGGAGCACTGGAAACACCATATATTTT
CASSLSGSTGNTIYF
>.|TRBV28|TRBJ2-1|.
TGTGCCAGCAGCTACCCCCCCGTTCGGACAGTTTCCTACAATGAGCAGTTCTTC
CASSYPPVRTVSYNEQFF
>.|TRBV5-4|TRBJ2-7|.
TGTGCCAGCAGCTTGCGGTATAGCTACGAGCAGTACTTC
CASSLRYSYEQYF
>TRBD2|TRBV27|TRBJ2-5|.
TGTGCCAGCAGTAAGGCGGGGGAAGAGACCCAGTACTTC
CASSKAGEETQYF
>.|TRBV7-9|TRBJ1-2|.
TGTGCCAGCAGCTTAAGCACTTTTTCGCCCCATGGCTACACCTTC
CASSLSTFSPHGYTF
>TRBD1|TRBV30|TRBJ1-4|.
TGTGCCTGGAGTGGGGACAGGGAACTGTCGGAAAAACTGTTTTTT
CAWSGDRELSEKLFF
>.|TRBV6-1|TRBJ1-6|.
TGTGCCAGCAGTGAACGGGGGGTGGGTAATAATTCACCCCTCCACTTT
CASSERGVGNNSPLHF
>.|TRBV12-3/TRBV12-4|TRBJ1-3|.
TGTGCCAGCACCACCCCGGGTGTCACCATATATTTT
CASTTPGVTIYF
>.|TRBV6-2/TRBV6-3|TRBJ2-7|.
TGTGCCAGCAGTACTACCTACGAGCAGTACTTC
CASSTTYEQYF
>.|TRBV18|TRBJ2-7|.
TGTGCCAGCTCACTACAGGGCTACGAGCAGTACTTC
CASSLQGYEQYF
>.|TRBV25-1|TRBJ1-6|.
TGTGCCAGCAGTGAACGGGGTCCCTATAATTCACCCCTCCACTTT
CASSERGPYNSPLHF
>.|TRBV9|TRBJ2-7|.
TGTGCCAGCAGCGTAGATCGAGGGGGGGCCACCTACGAGCAGTACTTC
CASSVDRGGATYEQYF
>.|TRBV6-5|TRBJ1-3|.
TGTGCCAGCAGTTTATCGAGGGCATCTGGAAACACCATATATTTT
CASSLSRASGNTIYF
>.|TRBV27|TRBJ2-3|.
TGTGCCAGCAGCCGAACAGGGTTAAGGGCAGATACGCAGTATTTT
CASSRTGLRADTQYF
>.|TRBV13|TRBJ2-7|.
TGTGCCAGCAGCGCCGTGGGGCAATACGAGCAGTACTTC
CASSAVGQYEQYF
>.|TRBV5-1|TRBJ2-1|.
TGCGCCAGCAGAAGGGCGTACCTCCGGGGTTGGCTCTTC
CASRRAYLRGWLF
>TRBD2|TRBV12-5|TRBJ2-5|few
TGTGCTAGTGGCTCGGGACTAGCGGGAGGGTCCGAGACCCAGTACTTC
CASGSGLAGGSETQYF
>TRBD1|TRBV3-1/TRBV3-2|TRBJ2-7|.
TGTGCCAGCAGCCAATCGGGACAGGTAAACTACGAGCAGTACTTC
CASSQSGQVNYEQYF
>.|TRBV7-2|TRBJ1-1|.
TGTGCCAGCAGCTTGGTTAGGTCGCGGACAAATGAAGCTTTCTTT
CASSLVRSRTNEAFF
>.|TRBV11-3|TRBJ2-2|.
TGTGCCAGCAGCTTGAACTCACAGGGGAACACCGGGGAGCTGTTTTTT
CASSLNSQGNTGELFF